This TCR beta chain derives from a study of blood T cell repertoires in COVID-19. Across the whole study: COVID-19 samples collected from the United States, Italy and Spain covered acute and convalescent phases. From T cells, B-cell-depleted T cells, or PBMCs came the material, which was cDNA or gDNA.

In germline, CDR1 is GTSNPN, CDR2 SVGIG (reference sequence). The CDR3 has 15 residues. The junction had 6 bases not matched to a gene; V was cut back by 2 bases and J by 6 bases. As processed by the authors: The assay estimated nucleated cells by amplifying reference gene primers. TCRdb keeps only in-frame clones here, not all; method: immunoSEQ multiplex PCR. V and J calls and clone size follow that table, whereas D and trimming were derived from the DNA. The table records 200,000 or so clones, under 90% of them present only once. This receptor was obtained from a man aged 45-60 years with acute or convalescent COVID-19. The chain combines TRBV30 with TRBJ2-3; 12 bases are shared with TRBD2. Sequenced: peripheral blood. The chain's CDR3 is CAWSLAGGAGDTQYF. The DNA of the CDR3 is TGTGCCTGGAGTCTAGCGGGGGGGGCAGGGGATACGCAGTATTTT.